Sequencing of this TCR beta chain was carried out in a study of blood T cell repertoires in COVID-19 (dated by TCRdb to the early 2020s). Study-level background: Samples covering the acute and convalescent phases of COVID-19 were provided by collaborators in the United States, Italy and Spain. The prospective study material was composed of cDNA or gDNA derived from T cells, B-cell-depleted T cells, or PBMCs. The dataset comprised deeply sampled blood TCRbeta repertoires from subjects exposed to, actively infected with, or recovered from COVID-19. The repertoires were released in a freely available public database meant as a resource for research on the immune response to SARS-CoV-2. Samples were obtained from the ongoing ImmuneRACE study (first 160 participants) and from 1,000 to 1,500 subjects provided by 6 global collaborators. Nearly every sample came with metadata listing a de-identified subject ID, COVID-19 status, age in years and sex. Where available, HLA class I and class II types were obtained from metadata supplied by the sample provider rather than from assay-based typing. General study outcomes and caveats: Clinical and demographic metadata were provided uncurated, with the amount varying by source and participant.

The germline V gene (reference sequence) sets CDR1 to LGHDT and CDR2 to YNNKEL. V trim: 7 bases; J trim: 4 bases; unmatched bases: 5. Taken from cysteine to phenylalanine, the CDR3 has 13 residues. Only CDR3 DNA is held: 39 bases, read in frame from base 1. Whole blood was collected in K2EDTA tubes by collaborating institutions according to the institutions' own protocols. For TCRbeta analysis, collaborator samples were shipped as frozen whole blood, as isolated PBMCs, or as DNA extracted from either sample type. The immunoSEQ Assay, a bias-controlled multiplex PCR, was used to amplify TCRbeta CDR3 regions from genomic DNA. Under the source paper's analysis protocol: The number of nucleated cells in each sample was estimated from the amplification of reference gene primers within the assay. To quantify the absolute abundance of each unique TCRbeta CDR3 rearrangement, sequence reads were collapsed and filtered. For each sample, productive Simpson clonality was calculated by taking the square root of Simpson's diversity index across productive rearrangements. In TCRdb, the immuneACCESS table is reduced to in-frame sequences with V and J assigned. These tables do not hold every clone; where another copy was compared, an unresolved V gene accounts for under half, and the others remain unexplained. Clone size and V and J calls were adopted from that table, with D and trimming inferred from the DNA. This sample holds about 320,000 clones; around 82% were observed only once. In total, the top ten clones hold roughly 1.1% of the sample.

To note about this clone: What this receptor recognizes is not known. Per-base quality was not reported, and no clone a single base away is much larger than it.

The receptor's source is a woman in her forties or fifties with acute or convalescent COVID-19. Sequencing was done on a sample of peripheral blood. The chain employs TRBV3-1 (or the pseudogene TRBV3-2) and TRBJ1-2, and 8 junctional nucleotides match TRBD1. This receptor has the CDR3 CASKQGQAYGYTF. In nucleotides, the sequence is TGTGCCAGCAAGCAGGGACAGGCCTATGGCTACACCTTC.